This T cell receptor (beta chain) was identified in a study of beta chain features in type 1 diabetes. Study information: The patient and healthy donor groups were comparable for age, gender and cell yields.

This clone was detected a few times. Its antigen is not identified. Study-level points and caveats: TCRB CDR3s from Type 1 diabetes patients were moderately but significantly shorter in all four CD4+ subsets.

The whole isolated RNA underwent reverse transcription, so sequencing captured expressed TCRB transcripts. Sequenced by immunoSEQ multiplex PCR; TCRdb stores in-frame clones only, minus some. The top ten hold about 0.02% of the sample, which has roughly 700,000 clones, 10% to 15% seen once. CDR1 is SQVTM, CDR2 ANQGSEA, per germline. Trimming cost V 7 bases and J 4 bases, with 10 bases left between them. The CDR3 contains 11 residues. Once sorted, every population was more than 95% pure. The specimen was naive CD4+ T cells from blood. The V call is TRBV29-1, the J call TRBJ1-1; perhaps TRBD1 as D (5 bases). The sequence came from a young man with type 1 diabetes. In DNA form, the CDR3 reads TGCAGCGGGGCAAGGGGCACTGAAGCTTTCTTT. It encodes CSGARGTEAFF.